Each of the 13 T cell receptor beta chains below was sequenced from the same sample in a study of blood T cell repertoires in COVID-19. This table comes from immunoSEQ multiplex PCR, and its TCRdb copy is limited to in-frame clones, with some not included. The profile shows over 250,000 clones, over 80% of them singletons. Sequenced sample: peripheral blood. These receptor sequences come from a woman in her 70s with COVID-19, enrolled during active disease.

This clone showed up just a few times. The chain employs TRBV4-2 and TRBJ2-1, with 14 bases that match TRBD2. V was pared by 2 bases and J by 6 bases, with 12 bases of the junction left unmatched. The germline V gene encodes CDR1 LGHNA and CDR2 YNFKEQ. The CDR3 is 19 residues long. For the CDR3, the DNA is TGTGCCAGCAGCCAATTAGGACTAGCGGGAGGAAGTCCTCTCAATGAGCAGTTCTTC. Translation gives CASSQLGLAGGSPLNEQFF.

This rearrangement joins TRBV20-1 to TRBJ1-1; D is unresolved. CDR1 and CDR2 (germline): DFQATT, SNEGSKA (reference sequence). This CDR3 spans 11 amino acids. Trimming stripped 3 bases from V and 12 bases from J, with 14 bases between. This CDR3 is CSASRGLESFF. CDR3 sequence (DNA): TGCAGTGCTAGTAGAGGGTTAGAGTCTTTCTTT.

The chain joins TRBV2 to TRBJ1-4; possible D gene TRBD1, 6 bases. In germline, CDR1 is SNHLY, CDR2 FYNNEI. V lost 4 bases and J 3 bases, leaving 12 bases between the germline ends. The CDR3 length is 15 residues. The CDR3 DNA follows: TGTGCCAGCAGTGCGGGTGGACAGCCTAATGAAAAACTGTTTTTT. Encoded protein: CASSAGGQPNEKLFF. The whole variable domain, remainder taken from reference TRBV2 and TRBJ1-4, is EPEVTQTPSHQVTQMGQEVILRCVPISNHLYFYWYRQILGQKVEFLVSFYNNEISEKSEIFDDQFSVERPDGSNFTLKIRSTKLEDSAMYFCASSAGGQPNEKLFFGSGTQLSVL.

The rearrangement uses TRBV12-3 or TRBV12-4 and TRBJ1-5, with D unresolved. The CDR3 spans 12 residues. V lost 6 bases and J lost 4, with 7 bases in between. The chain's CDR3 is CASRTGNQPQHF. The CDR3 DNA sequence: TGTGCCAGCAGGACGGGTAATCAGCCCCAGCATTTT.

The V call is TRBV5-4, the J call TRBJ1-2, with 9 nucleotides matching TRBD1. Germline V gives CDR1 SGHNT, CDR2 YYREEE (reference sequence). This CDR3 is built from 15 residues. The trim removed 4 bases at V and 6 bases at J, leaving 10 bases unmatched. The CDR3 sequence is CASSLTGGRRHGYTF. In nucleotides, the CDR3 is TGTGCCAGCAGCCTGACAGGGGGACGTCGCCATGGCTACACCTTC.

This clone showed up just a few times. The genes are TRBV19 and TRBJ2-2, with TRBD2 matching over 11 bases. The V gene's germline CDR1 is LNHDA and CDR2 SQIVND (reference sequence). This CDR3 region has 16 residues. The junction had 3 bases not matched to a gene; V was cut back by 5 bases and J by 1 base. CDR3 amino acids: CASSSLAGGNTGELFF. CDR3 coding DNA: TGTGCCAGTAGTTCCCTAGCGGGAGGGAACACCGGGGAGCTGTTTTTT.

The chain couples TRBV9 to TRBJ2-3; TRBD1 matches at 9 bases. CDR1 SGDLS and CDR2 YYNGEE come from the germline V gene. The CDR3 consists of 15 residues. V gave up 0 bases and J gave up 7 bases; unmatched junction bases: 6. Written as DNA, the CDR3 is TGTGCCAGCAGCGTAGCTGGGACAGGGTCAAATACGCAGTATTTT. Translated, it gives CASSVAGTGSNTQYF.

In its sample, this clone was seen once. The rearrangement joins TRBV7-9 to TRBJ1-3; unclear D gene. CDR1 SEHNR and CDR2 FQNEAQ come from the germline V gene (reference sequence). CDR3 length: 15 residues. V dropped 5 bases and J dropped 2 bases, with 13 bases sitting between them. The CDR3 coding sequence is TGTGCCAGCAGCCGCTCCGCGGCAGCTGGAAACACCATATATTTT. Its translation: CASSRSAAAGNTIYF.

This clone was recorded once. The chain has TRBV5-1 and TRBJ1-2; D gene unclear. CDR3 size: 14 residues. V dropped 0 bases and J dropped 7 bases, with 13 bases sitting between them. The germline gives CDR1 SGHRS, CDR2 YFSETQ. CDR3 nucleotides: TGCGCCAGCAGCTTGGAGGCAGGCCTGGCTGGCTACACCTTC. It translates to CASSLEAGLAGYTF.

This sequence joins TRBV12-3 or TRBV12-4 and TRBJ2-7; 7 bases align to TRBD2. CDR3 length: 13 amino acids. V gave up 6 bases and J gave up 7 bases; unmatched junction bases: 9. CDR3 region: CASRPGPGGEQYF. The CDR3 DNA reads TGTGCCAGCAGGCCGGGACCGGGGGGAGAGCAGTACTTC.

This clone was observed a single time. Here the CDR3 DNA reads TGTGCCAGTAGTATCAGGGGATCGAACACCGGGGAGCTGTTTTTT. The encoded protein is CASSIRGSNTGELFF. This chain connects TRBV19 to TRBJ2-2; tentatively, D is TRBD1 (6 bases). Germline V CDR1 and CDR2: LNHDA, SQIVND (reference sequence). The V and J ends lost 3 bases and 0 bases respectively, with 8 bases between them. The CDR3 is made up of 15 amino acids.

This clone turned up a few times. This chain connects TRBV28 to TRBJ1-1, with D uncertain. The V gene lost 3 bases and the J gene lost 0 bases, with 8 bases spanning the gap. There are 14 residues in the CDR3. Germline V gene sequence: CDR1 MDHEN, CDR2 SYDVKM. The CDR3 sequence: CASSFEFLNTEAFF. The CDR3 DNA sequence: TGTGCCAGCAGTTTCGAGTTCTTGAACACTGAAGCTTTCTTT.

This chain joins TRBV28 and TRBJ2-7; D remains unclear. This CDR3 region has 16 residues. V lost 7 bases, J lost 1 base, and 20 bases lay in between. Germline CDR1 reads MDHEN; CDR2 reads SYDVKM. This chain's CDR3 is CASTPRYATVSYEQYF. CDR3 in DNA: TGTGCCAGCACCCCGAGGTATGCGACGGTTTCCTACGAGCAGTACTTC.